The source of this T cell receptor (beta chain) is a study of T cell responses to AZD1222 COVID-19 vaccine. This clone was recorded once. Using immunoSEQ multiplex PCR, the repertoire was profiled, and TCRdb retains in-frame clones only, with some absent. The sample lists tens of thousands of clones; about 88% were seen once. The CDR3 has 15 residues. Germline V gives CDR1 SGHAT, CDR2 FQNNGV. With 2 bases removed from V and 10 bases from J, the gap between germline ends came to 15 bases. This rearrangement joins TRBV11-2 to TRBJ1-6; D is ambiguous. Source: peripheral blood, taken 28 days after the second AZD1222 dose. The clonotype comes from an adult who received the AZD1222 COVID-19 vaccine. This CDR3 reads CASSLSLGGWSPLHF. CDR3 coding DNA: TGTGCCAGCAGCTTAAGTCTTGGCGGATGGTCACCCCTCCACTTT.